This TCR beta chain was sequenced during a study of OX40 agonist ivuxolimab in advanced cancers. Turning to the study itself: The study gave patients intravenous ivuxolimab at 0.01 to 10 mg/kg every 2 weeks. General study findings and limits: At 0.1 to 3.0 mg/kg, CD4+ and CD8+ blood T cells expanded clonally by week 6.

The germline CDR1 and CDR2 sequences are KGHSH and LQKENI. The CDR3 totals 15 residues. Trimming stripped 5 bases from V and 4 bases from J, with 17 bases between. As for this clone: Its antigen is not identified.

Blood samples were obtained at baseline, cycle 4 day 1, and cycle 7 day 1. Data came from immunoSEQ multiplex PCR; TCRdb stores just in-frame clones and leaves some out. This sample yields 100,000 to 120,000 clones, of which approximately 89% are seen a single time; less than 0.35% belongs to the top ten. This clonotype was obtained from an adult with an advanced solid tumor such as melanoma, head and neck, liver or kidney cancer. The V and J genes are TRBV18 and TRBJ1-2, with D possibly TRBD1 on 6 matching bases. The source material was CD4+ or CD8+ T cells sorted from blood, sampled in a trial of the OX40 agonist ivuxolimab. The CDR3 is CASSIQGTLSYGYTF. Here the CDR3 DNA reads TGTGCCAGCTCAATTCAGGGGACCCTGAGCTATGGCTACACCTTC.